The rows below give T cell receptor beta chains drawn from one sample of a study of OX40 agonist ivuxolimab in advanced cancers. Sequencing was performed with immunoSEQ multiplex PCR; in TCRdb, only in-frame clones are kept and a portion is missing. Among around 53,000 clones listed, around nine tenths were seen once. The source material was CD4+ or CD8+ T cells sorted from blood, sampled in a trial of the OX40 agonist ivuxolimab. The receptors originated from an adult with an advanced solid tumor such as melanoma, head and neck, liver or kidney cancer. Both conserved end residues are part of each CDR3. D genes are given only for firm matches. Size is stated for part of the rows, as once, few or many counts, or as a class when the clone is expanded.

d_call	v_call	clone_size	j_call	cdr3_aa	cdr3_nt
-	TRBV30	-	TRBJ2-2	CAWRGDTGAHLAGELFF	TGTGCCTGGAGGGGGGACACCGGTGCTCACTTGGCCGGGGAGCTGTTTTTT
TRBD1	TRBV6-1	once	TRBJ2-7	CASSGDRVTQYF	TGTGCCAGCAGTGGGGACAGGGTGACGCAGTACTTC
-	TRBV7-2	-	TRBJ1-5	CASSLAALGGNQPQHF	TGTGCCAGCAGCTTAGCGGCTCTTGGGGGCAATCAGCCCCAGCATTTT
TRBD2	TRBV10-3	-	TRBJ2-1	CAISDTTSGVLSYNEQFF	TGTGCCATCAGTGACACGACTAGCGGGGTCCTATCCTACAATGAGCAGTTCTTC
-	TRBV27	-	TRBJ2-2	CASRRFTGELFF	TGTGCCAGCAGGAGGTTCACCGGGGAGCTGTTTTTT
TRBD2	TRBV10-2	once	TRBJ2-4	CASSELAGGVAKNIQYF	TGCGCCAGCAGTGAGCTAGCGGGAGGAGTAGCCAAAAACATTCAGTACTTC
TRBD1	TRBV11-3	-	TRBJ2-7	CASSKGTVYEQYF	TGTGCCAGCAGCAAAGGGACAGTCTACGAGCAGTACTTC
TRBD2	TRBV25-1	once	TRBJ2-1	CASSGLAGGVYNEQFF	TGTGCCAGCAGTGGCTTAGCGGGAGGGGTCTACAATGAGCAGTTCTTC
-	TRBV7-2	once	TRBJ2-3	CASSYQGLSADTQYF	TGTGCCAGCAGCTACCAGGGACTTTCAGCAGATACGCAGTATTTT
TRBD1	TRBV4-1	-	TRBJ1-1	CASSQKAGGFTEAFF	TGCGCCAGCAGTCAAAAGGCAGGGGGATTCACTGAAGCTTTCTTT
TRBD1	TRBV4-1	-	TRBJ2-7	CASSPMGQGANEQYF	TGCGCCAGCAGCCCTATGGGACAGGGGGCTAACGAGCAGTACTTC
-	TRBV5-8	-	TRBJ1-2	CASSLGYGYTF	TGTGCCAGCAGCTTGGGCTATGGCTACACCTTC
-	TRBV28	-	TRBJ2-7	CASSPSSGIVYEQYF	TGTGCCAGCAGCCCGTCGAGCGGCATTGTCTACGAGCAGTACTTC
-	TRBV28	-	TRBJ2-2	CASSLLQQGGTGELFF	TGTGCCAGCAGTTTATTGCAACAGGGAGGGACCGGGGAGCTGTTTTTT
TRBD2	TRBV7-6	-	TRBJ2-3	CASSLRLAGTDTQYF	TGTGCCAGCAGCTTGCGGCTAGCGGGCACAGATACGCAGTATTTT
-	TRBV30	few	TRBJ1-2	CAWNQLTTVYGYTF	TGTGCCTGGAACCAGCTAACTACCGTATATGGCTACACCTTC
TRBD2	TRBV7-9	-	TRBJ2-3	CASSLMGLSTDTQYF	TGTGCCAGCAGCTTAATGGGACTAAGCACAGATACGCAGTATTTT
TRBD2	TRBV5-4	-	TRBJ2-7	CASSLEAGEVEQYF	TGTGCCAGCAGCTTAGAAGCGGGAGAGGTGGAGCAGTACTTC
-	TRBV27	once	TRBJ2-4	CASSPYQGLAKNIQYF	TGTGCCAGCAGTCCCTATCAGGGGCTAGCCAAAAACATTCAGTACTTC
TRBD2	TRBV10-3	-	TRBJ2-3	CAISDGGGTDTQYF	TGTGCCATCAGTGATGGGGGGGGGACAGATACGCAGTATTTT
TRBD2	TRBV10-2	-	TRBJ2-1	CASSELAGQQFF	TGCGCCAGCAGTGAACTAGCGGGACAGCAGTTCTTC
-	TRBV14	-	TRBJ2-1	CASSLAENYNEQFF	TGTGCCAGCAGCTTGGCAGAAAATTACAATGAGCAGTTCTTC
-	TRBV14	-	TRBJ2-2	CASSFGRRTGELFF	TGTGCCAGCAGTTTCGGGAGACGTACCGGGGAGCTGTTTTTT
-	TRBV7-9	medium-sized	TRBJ2-7	CASSLALKGSYEQYF	TGTGCCAGCAGCTTAGCGTTGAAGGGTTCCTACGAGCAGTACTTC
TRBD1	TRBV5-1	-	TRBJ1-1	CASSLTGVRGNTEAFF	TGCGCCAGCAGCTTGACAGGGGTACGGGGGAACACTGAAGCTTTCTTT
TRBD2	TRBV5-4	-	TRBJ2-5	CASSSGLAAPETQYF	TGTGCCAGCAGCTCGGGACTAGCGGCCCCGGAGACCCAGTACTTC
TRBD1	TRBV30	-	TRBJ2-5	CAWGSTGTPETQYF	TGTGCCTGGGGGTCGACAGGGACCCCAGAGACCCAGTACTTC
-	TRBV18	once	TRBJ2-7	CASSPDSGGLTPYEQYF	TGTGCCAGCTCACCCGACTCCGGGGGACTCACCCCCTACGAGCAGTACTTC
-	TRBV5-1	-	TRBJ1-1	CASSWSQTGIEAFF	TGCGCCAGCAGCTGGAGTCAAACAGGTATTGAAGCTTTCTTT
-	TRBV30	-	TRBJ1-4	CAWSAGFATNEKLFF	TGTGCCTGGAGTGCCGGGTTTGCAACTAATGAAAAACTGTTTTTT
-	TRBV23-1	-	TRBJ1-5	CASSHLAPGIPQHF	TGCGCCAGCAGTCACCTAGCCCCGGGCATCCCCCAGCATTTT
TRBD2	TRBV7-6	-	TRBJ2-7	CASSSQVGGTEQYF	TGTGCCAGCAGCTCACAGGTCGGGGGGACCGAGCAGTACTTC
TRBD1	TRBV28	once	TRBJ1-1	CASIQGAAFF	TGTGCCAGCATCCAGGGGGCGGCTTTCTTT
-	TRBV25-1	-	TRBJ2-1	CASSEVIYNEQFF	TGTGCCAGCAGTGAAGTAATATACAATGAGCAGTTCTTC
-	TRBV28	-	TRBJ2-7	CASSHRSEQYF	TGTGCCAGCAGTCACCGATCCGAGCAGTACTTC
-	TRBV19	-	TRBJ2-3	CASSIGGLSTDTQYF	TGTGCCAGTAGTATTGGGGGACTGAGCACAGATACGCAGTATTTT
-	TRBV7-7	-	TRBJ2-7	CASSLGVGEQYF	TGTGCCAGCAGCTTAGGTGTGGGCGAGCAGTACTTC
-	TRBV28	once	TRBJ2-7	CASSLSRWRGLHEQYF	TGTGCCAGCAGTTTATCGAGGTGGAGGGGGCTCCACGAGCAGTACTTC
-	TRBV9	-	TRBJ2-5	CASSVSWGGQETQYF	TGTGCCAGCAGCGTTTCCTGGGGTGGGCAAGAGACCCAGTACTTC
-	TRBV14	-	TRBJ2-7	CASSPSRYEQYF	TGTGCCAGCAGCCCGAGCCGCTACGAGCAGTACTTC
TRBD2	TRBV2	-	TRBJ2-3	CASSRTSGSWGGSTDTQYF	TGTGCCAGCAGTCGGACTAGCGGGAGTTGGGGGGGTAGCACAGATACGCAGTATTTT
TRBD1	TRBV4-1	-	TRBJ2-5	CASSQETGVGETQYF	TGCGCCAGCAGCCAAGAGACAGGGGTTGGAGAGACCCAGTACTTC
TRBD1	TRBV5-1	-	TRBJ2-4	CASSLTATGQGSLAKNIQYF	TGCGCCAGCAGCTTGACTGCAACGGGACAGGGATCTCTAGCCAAAAACATTCAGTACTTC
TRBD1	TRBV4-2	-	TRBJ1-1	CASSNRDRGLNAEAFF	TGTGCCAGCTCTAACCGGGACAGGGGGCTGAACGCTGAAGCTTTCTTT
TRBD1	TRBV28	-	TRBJ2-7	CASSSSGTGNEQYF	TGTGCCAGCAGTTCCTCCGGGACAGGGAACGAGCAGTACTTC
-	TRBV7-3	-	TRBJ2-5	CASSPRPGTQYF	TGTGCCAGCAGCCCCCGCCCCGGGACCCAGTACTTC
-	TRBV19	-	TRBJ1-2	CASKVDSSNYGYTF	TGTGCCAGTAAGGTGGACAGTTCTAACTATGGCTACACCTTC
TRBD2	TRBV2	-	TRBJ2-5	CASSRSGSAETQYF	TGTGCCAGCAGTCGTAGCGGGTCCGCAGAGACCCAGTACTTC
TRBD2	TRBV19	-	TRBJ2-2	CASSRRESGTGELFF	TGTGCCAGTAGTAGGCGGGAGTCGGGCACCGGGGAGCTGTTTTTT
TRBD1	TRBV5-1	once	TRBJ2-5	CASSNPGQVGTQYF	TGCGCCAGCAGCAACCCGGGACAGGTGGGGACCCAGTACTTC